A single T cell receptor beta chain is shown here with its context. These data are taken from a study of blood T cell repertoires in COVID-19. Study-level information: T cells, B-cell-depleted T cells, or PBMCs supplied cDNA or gDNA.

Per the original methods: Estimation of nucleated cell counts relied on the amplification of reference gene primers. The data were produced by immunoSEQ multiplex PCR, yet TCRdb's version contains in-frame clones alone and is incomplete. V and J calls and clone size are those listed in that table; D and trimming were worked out from the DNA. The sample lists approximately 440,000 clones, about nine tenths occurring once. Recruitment covered about two dozen US areas and drew participants whose ages spanned roughly 18 to 89 years. Donors in Cohort 3 who had recovered were those with two negative PCRs, healthcare professional clearance, or resolution of their symptoms. The CDR3 consists of 14 residues. Trimming at V came to 4 bases and at J to 5 bases, leaving 7 bases not matched to a gene. CDR1 is GTSNPN, CDR2 SVGIG, per germline (reference sequence).

V usage is TRBV30 and J usage is TRBJ1-4; 7 bases line up with TRBD1. Material: PBMCs or T cells enriched from blood (not recorded which). The receptor was derived from a man aged 18 to 30 who had recovered from COVID-19. The CDR3 protein is CAWIVGTVNEKLFF. The CDR3 bases are TGTGCCTGGATAGTTGGGACAGTGAATGAAAAACTGTTTTTT. Full variable domain (outside the CDR3, taken from reference TRBV30 and TRBJ1-4): SQTIHQWPATLVQPVGSPLSLECTVEGTSNPNLYWYRQAAGRGLQLLFYSVGIGQISSEVPQNLSASRPQDRQFILSSKKLLLSDSGFYLCAWIVGTVNEKLFFGSGTQLSVL.